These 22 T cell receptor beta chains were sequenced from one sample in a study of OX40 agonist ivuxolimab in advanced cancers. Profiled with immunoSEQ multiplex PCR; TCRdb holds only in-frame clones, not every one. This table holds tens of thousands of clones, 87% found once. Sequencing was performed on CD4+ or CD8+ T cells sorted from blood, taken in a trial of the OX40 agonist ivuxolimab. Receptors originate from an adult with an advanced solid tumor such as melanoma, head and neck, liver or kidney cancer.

CDR3 loop: CASSPTGGVTGELFF. CDR3 in DNA: TGTGCCAGCAGCCCAACAGGGGGGGTCACCGGGGAGCTGTTTTTT. The V and J genes are TRBV7-2 and TRBJ2-2; D perhaps matches TRBD1 (8 bases). The CDR3 is 15 residues long. Trimming removed 5 bases from V and 4 bases from J, with 14 bases in between. In germline, CDR1 is SGHTA, CDR2 FQGNSA.

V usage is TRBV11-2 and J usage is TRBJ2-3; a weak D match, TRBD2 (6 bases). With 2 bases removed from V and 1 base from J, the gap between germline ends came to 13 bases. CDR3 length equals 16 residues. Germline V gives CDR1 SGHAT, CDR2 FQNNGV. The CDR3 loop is CASSLRLGGGTDTQYF. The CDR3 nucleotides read TGTGCCAGCAGCTTAAGACTAGGAGGTGGCACAGATACGCAGTATTTT.

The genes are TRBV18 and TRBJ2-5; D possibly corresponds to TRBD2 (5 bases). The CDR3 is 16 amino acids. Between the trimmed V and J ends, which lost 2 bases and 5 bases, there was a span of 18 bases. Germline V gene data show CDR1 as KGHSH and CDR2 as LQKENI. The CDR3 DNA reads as TGTGCCAGCTCACCATTAGAGTCGGGGAAGCTTGAGACCCAGTACTTC. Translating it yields CASSPLESGKLETQYF. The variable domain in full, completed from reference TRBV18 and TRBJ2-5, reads NAGVMQNPRHLVRRRGQEARLRCSPMKGHSHVYWYRQLPEEGLKFMVYLQKENIIDESGMPKERFSAEFPKEGPSILRIQQVVRGDSAAYFCASSPLESGKLETQYFGPGTRLLVL.

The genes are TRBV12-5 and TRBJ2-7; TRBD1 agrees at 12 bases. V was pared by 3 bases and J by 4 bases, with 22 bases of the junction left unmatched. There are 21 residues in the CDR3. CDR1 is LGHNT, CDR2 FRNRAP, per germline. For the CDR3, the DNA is TGTGCTAGTGGTTTCATTTTTTCCCCAATCAGCGGGACAGGGGGCGCGTACGAGCAGTACTTC. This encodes CASGFIFSPISGTGGAYEQYF.

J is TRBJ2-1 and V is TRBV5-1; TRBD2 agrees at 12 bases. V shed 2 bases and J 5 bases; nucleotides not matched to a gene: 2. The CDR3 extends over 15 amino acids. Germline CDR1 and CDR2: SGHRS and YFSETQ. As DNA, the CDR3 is TGCGCCAGCAGCTTACGGACTAGCGGGAACAATGAGCAGTTCTTC. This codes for CASSLRTSGNNEQFF. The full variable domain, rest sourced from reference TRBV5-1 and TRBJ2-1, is KAGVTQTPRYLIKTRGQQVTLSCSPISGHRSVSWYQQTPGQGLQFLFEYFSETQRNKGNFPGRFSGRQFSNSRSEMNVSTLELGDSALYLCASSLRTSGNNEQFFGPGTRLTVL.

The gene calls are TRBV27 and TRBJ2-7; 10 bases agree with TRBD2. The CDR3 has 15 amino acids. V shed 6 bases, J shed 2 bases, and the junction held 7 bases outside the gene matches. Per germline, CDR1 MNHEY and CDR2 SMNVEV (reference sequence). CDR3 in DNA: TGTGCCAGCAGCCCATTAGCGGGAGGAACCTACGAGCAGTACTTC. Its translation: CASSPLAGGTYEQYF.

The CDR3 DNA sequence: TGTGCCAGCAGTTTCGAAGGGAGCAATCAGCCCCAGCATTTT. This translates into CASSFEGSNQPQHF. V is TRBV28 and J is TRBJ1-5; D remains unclear. The CDR3 extends over 14 amino acids. The V end was cut by 3 bases, the J end by 1 base, with 7 bases between. The germline V gene encodes CDR1 MDHEN and CDR2 SYDVKM.

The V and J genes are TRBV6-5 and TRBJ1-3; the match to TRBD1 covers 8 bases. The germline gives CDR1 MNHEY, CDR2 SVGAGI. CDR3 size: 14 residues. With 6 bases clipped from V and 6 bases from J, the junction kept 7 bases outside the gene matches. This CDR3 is CASRKTGEINTIYF. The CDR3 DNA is TGTGCCAGCAGGAAGACAGGGGAGATAAACACCATATATTTT.

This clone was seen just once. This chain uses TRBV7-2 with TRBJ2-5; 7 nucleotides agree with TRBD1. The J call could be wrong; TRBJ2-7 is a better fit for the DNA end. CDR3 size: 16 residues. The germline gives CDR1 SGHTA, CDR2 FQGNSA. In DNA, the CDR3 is TGTGCCAGCAGCTTACCATCGGGACAGAGAGGCTACGAGCAGTACTTC. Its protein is CASSLPSGQRGYEQYF.

The CDR3 DNA is TGTGCCAGTAAGGGGGGCCCAAACGACAATCAGCCCCAGCATTTT. This sequence encodes CASKGGPNDNQPQHF. This chain uses TRBV19 with TRBJ1-5, with a tentative D call TRBD1 (6 bases). The V end was cut by 7 bases, the J end by 3 bases, with 16 bases between. The CDR3 is 15 residues long. Per the germline V gene, CDR1 is LNHDA and CDR2 is SQIVND (reference sequence).

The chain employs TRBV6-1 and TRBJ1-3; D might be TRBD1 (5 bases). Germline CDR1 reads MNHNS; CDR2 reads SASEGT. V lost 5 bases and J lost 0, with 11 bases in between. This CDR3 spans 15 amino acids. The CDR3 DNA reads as TGTGCCAGCAGTCTGGACACCAGCTCTGGAAACACCATATATTTT. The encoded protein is CASSLDTSSGNTIYF.

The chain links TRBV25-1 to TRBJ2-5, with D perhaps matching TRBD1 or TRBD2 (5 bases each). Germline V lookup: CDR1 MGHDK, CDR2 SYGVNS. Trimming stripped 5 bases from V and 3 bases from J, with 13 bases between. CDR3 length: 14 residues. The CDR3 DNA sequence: TGTGCCAGCAGTAAAAGGGGACCAAAAGAGACCCAGTACTTC. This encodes CASSKRGPKETQYF.

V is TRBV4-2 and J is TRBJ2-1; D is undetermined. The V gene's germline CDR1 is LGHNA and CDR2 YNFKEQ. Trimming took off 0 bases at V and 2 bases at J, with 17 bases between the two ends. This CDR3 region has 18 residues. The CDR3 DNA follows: TGTGCCAGCAGCCAAGATCTGATGACGGCGGCCACCTACAATGAGCAGTTCTTC. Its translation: CASSQDLMTAATYNEQFF.

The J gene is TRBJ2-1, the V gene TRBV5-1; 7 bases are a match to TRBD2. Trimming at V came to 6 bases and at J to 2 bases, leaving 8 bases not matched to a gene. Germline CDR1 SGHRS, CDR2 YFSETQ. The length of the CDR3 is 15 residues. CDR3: CASNYAGTTYNEQFF. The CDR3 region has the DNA TGCGCCAGCAACTACGCCGGGACTACCTACAATGAGCAGTTCTTC.

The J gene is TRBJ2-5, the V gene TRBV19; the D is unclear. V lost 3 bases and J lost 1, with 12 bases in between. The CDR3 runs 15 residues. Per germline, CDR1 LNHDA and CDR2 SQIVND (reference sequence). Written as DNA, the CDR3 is TGTGCCAGTAGTATCCGGGCCGTCGCCCAAGAGACCCAGTACTTC. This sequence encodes CASSIRAVAQETQYF.

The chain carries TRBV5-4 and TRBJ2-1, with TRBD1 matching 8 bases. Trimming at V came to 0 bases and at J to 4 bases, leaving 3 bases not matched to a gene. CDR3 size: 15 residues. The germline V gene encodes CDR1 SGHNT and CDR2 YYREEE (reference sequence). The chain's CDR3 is CASSLGQGLYNEQFF. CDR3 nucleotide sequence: TGTGCCAGCAGCTTGGGACAGGGGCTATACAATGAGCAGTTCTTC.

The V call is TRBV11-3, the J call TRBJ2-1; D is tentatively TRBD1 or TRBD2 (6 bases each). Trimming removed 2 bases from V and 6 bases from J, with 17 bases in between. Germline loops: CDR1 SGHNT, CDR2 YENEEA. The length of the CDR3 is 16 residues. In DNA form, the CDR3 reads TGTGCCAGCAGCTTACCTACAGGGACTTGGAGCAATGAGCAGTTCTTC. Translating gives CASSLPTGTWSNEQFF.

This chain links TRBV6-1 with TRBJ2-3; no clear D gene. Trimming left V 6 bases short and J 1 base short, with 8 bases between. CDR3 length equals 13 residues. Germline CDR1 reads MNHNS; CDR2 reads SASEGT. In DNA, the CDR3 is TGTGCCAGCAGGCGCTCCGGCACAGATACGCAGTATTTT. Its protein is CASRRSGTDTQYF.

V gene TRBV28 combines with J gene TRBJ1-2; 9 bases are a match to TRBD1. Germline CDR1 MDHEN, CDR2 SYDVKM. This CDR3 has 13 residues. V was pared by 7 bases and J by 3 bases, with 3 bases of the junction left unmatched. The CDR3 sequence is CASTTGGDYGYTF. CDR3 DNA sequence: TGTGCCAGCACTACAGGGGGCGACTATGGCTACACCTTC.

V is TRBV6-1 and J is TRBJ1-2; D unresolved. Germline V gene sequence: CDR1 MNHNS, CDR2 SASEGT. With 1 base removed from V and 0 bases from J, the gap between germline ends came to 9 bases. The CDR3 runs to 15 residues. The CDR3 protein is CASSEGAGSNYGYTF. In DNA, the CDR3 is TGTGCCAGCAGTGAAGGGGCAGGTTCTAACTATGGCTACACCTTC.

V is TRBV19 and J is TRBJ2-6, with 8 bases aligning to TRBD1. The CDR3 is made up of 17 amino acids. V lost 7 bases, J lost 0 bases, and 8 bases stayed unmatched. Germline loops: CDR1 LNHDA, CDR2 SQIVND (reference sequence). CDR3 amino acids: CASTRAGGASGANVLTF. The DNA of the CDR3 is TGTGCCAGTACGCGGGCAGGGGGCGCCTCTGGGGCCAACGTCCTGACTTTC.

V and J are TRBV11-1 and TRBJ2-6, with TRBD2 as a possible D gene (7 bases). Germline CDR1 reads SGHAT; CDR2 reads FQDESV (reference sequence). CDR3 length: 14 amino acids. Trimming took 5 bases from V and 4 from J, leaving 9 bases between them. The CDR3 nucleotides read TGTGCCAGCAGCCGGGGGGCCGGGGCCAACGTCCTGACTTTC. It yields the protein CASSRGAGANVLTF.